Listed here are 2 T cell receptor beta chains from one sample, sequenced in a study of shared clonotypes between healthy human individuals. Only in-frame clones appear in the TCRdb table, and some are missing; sequencing was by immunoSEQ multiplex PCR. The data contain some 1,900,000 clones, roughly 94% of them seen just once; the ten biggest clones take up 1% to 1.5%. Naive-designated CD8 cells lacked CD45RO, were positively enriched for CCR7, and omitted terminally differentiated effector memory CD45RA+ cells. Material for sequencing was naive CD8+ T cells sorted from blood. These receptors came from a man aged 18 to 35 in good health.

The chain uses TRBV4-3 and TRBJ2-4; no reliable D call. Trimming cost V 1 base and J 0 bases, with 4 bases left between them. CDR3 length equals 14 residues. In germline, CDR1 is LGHNA, CDR2 YSLEER. The CDR3 nucleotides are TGCGCCAGCAGCCAAGGTATAGCCAAAAACATTCAGTACTTC. It codes for CASSQGIAKNIQYF.

The V call is TRBV27, the J call TRBJ2-7, with D possibly matching TRBD2 (5 bases). Trimming pared 0 bases from V and 5 bases from J, leaving 8 bases between. The CDR3 is made up of 13 amino acids. Per germline, CDR1 MNHEY and CDR2 SMNVEV (reference sequence). CDR3: CASSLSRRNEQYF. As DNA, the CDR3 is TGTGCCAGCAGTTTATCGAGGAGGAACGAGCAGTACTTC.